These T cell receptor beta chains were read from a single sample in a study of cytomegalovirus exposure and HLA in healthy donors. Profiled with immunoSEQ multiplex PCR; TCRdb holds only in-frame clones, not every one. The repertoire holds 55,000 or so clones, about 84% seen once, with more than 1.4% in the top ten. The sequenced sample consisted of PBMCs. These receptors all come from a female donor in good health and CMV-seronegative. Both conserved end residues are part of each CDR3. D genes are given only for firm matches. A row's size may be missing; if present it is once, few, many or a size class.

J: TRBJ1-2
V: TRBV10-3
D: .
size: .
DNA: TGTGCCATCGCTGGCCAGTTTAACTATGGCTACACCTTC
CDR3: CAIAGQFNYGYTF

J: TRBJ2-7
V: TRBV5-6
D: TRBD2
size: .
DNA: TGTGCCAGCAGCCCCCAGGTAGCGGGGTGCGAGCAGTACTTC
CDR3: CASSPQVAGCEQYF

J: TRBJ1-2
V: TRBV5-1
D: .
size: .
DNA: TGCGCCAGCAGCTCTCAGGGTAGCTATGGCTACACCTTC
CDR3: CASSSQGSYGYTF

J: TRBJ2-2
V: TRBV7-3
D: TRBD2
size: .
DNA: TGTGCCAGCAGCCGGGGGGGCGCCGGGAACACCGGGGAGCTGTTTTTT
CDR3: CASSRGGAGNTGELFF

J: TRBJ1-2
V: TRBV6-1
D: TRBD1
size: .
DNA: TGTGCCAGCAATGCAGGGGGCTATGGCTACACCTTC
CDR3: CASNAGGYGYTF

J: TRBJ1-6
V: TRBV9
D: .
size: .
DNA: TGTGCCAGCAGCCCTGGGGGGAATTATTCACCCCTCCACTTT
CDR3: CASSPGGNYSPLHF

J: TRBJ2-3
V: TRBV29-1
D: .
size: few
DNA: TGCAGCGTTTCAACAGGAATCACAGATACGCAGTATTTT
CDR3: CSVSTGITDTQYF

J: TRBJ2-3
V: TRBV6-5
D: .
size: .
DNA: TGTGCCAGCAGTTACCGGTCCTCCACAGATACGCAGTATTTT
CDR3: CASSYRSSTDTQYF

J: TRBJ1-1
V: TRBV9
D: .
size: .
DNA: TGTGCCAGCAGCGTAGCCGGGAACACTGAAGCTTTCTTT
CDR3: CASSVAGNTEAFF

J: TRBJ2-3
V: TRBV2
D: .
size: .
DNA: TGTGCCAGCAGTGAAACGGCAGGGGATCGAGATACGCAGTATTTT
CDR3: CASSETAGDRDTQYF

J: TRBJ2-1
V: TRBV15
D: .
size: .
DNA: TGTGCCACCAGCCCACAGGGGACTAGTAGGGGTGTGAATGAGCAGTTCTTC
CDR3: CATSPQGTSRGVNEQFF

J: TRBJ2-2
V: TRBV14
D: TRBD1
size: .
DNA: TGTGCCAGCAGCCCCCCGACAGGGATGGACACCGGGGAGCTGTTTTTT
CDR3: CASSPPTGMDTGELFF

J: TRBJ1-1
V: TRBV25-1
D: TRBD1
size: .
DNA: TGTGCCAGCAACAGGGGAACTGAAGCTTTCTTT
CDR3: CASNRGTEAFF

J: TRBJ2-1
V: TRBV30
D: TRBD1
size: once
DNA: TGTGCCTGGAGTGTAGTTCCCAGGGGGCCAAACAATGAGCAGTTCTTC
CDR3: CAWSVVPRGPNNEQFF

J: TRBJ2-4
V: TRBV4-1
D: .
size: .
DNA: TGCGCCAGCAGCCAAGGATTAGCAGAACGAAACATTCAGTACTTC
CDR3: CASSQGLAERNIQYF

J: TRBJ2-7
V: TRBV4-3
D: .
size: .
DNA: TGCGCCAGCAGCCAAGATCTGGAGGGCCACGAGCAGTACTTC
CDR3: CASSQDLEGHEQYF

J: TRBJ2-3
V: TRBV5-1
D: .
size: .
DNA: TGCGCCAGCAGCTTGACAGGGTTCAGCACAGATACGCAGTATTTT
CDR3: CASSLTGFSTDTQYF

J: TRBJ2-1
V: TRBV4-3
D: TRBD2
size: .
DNA: TGCGCCAGCAGCCAGGAACTAGCGGGGGCCTCCTACAATGAGCAGTTCTTC
CDR3: CASSQELAGASYNEQFF

J: TRBJ2-2
V: TRBV5-4
D: TRBD2
size: few
DNA: TGTGCCAGCAGCCAGGGGGGACTAGCGGGGGGGCCGGGCGCCGGGGAGCTGTTTTTT
CDR3: CASSQGGLAGGPGAGELFF

J: TRBJ2-1
V: TRBV28
D: TRBD2
size: .
DNA: TGTGCCAGCAGTTCCCAAGCGGGGTCATCCTACAATGAGCAGTTCTTC
CDR3: CASSSQAGSSYNEQFF

J: TRBJ1-5
V: TRBV5-1
D: .
size: few
DNA: TGCGCCAGCAGCTCCGAACCAACCGGGACATACAATCAGCCCCAGCATTTT
CDR3: CASSSEPTGTYNQPQHF

J: TRBJ1-1
V: TRBV7-3
D: .
size: .
DNA: TGTGCCAGCAGCTTTCAGGGCCACACTGAAGCTTTCTTT
CDR3: CASSFQGHTEAFF

J: TRBJ1-3
V: TRBV18
D: TRBD1
size: .
DNA: TGTGCCAGCTCACCACCCGACAGGGGAATCTCTGGAAACACCATATATTTT
CDR3: CASSPPDRGISGNTIYF

J: TRBJ2-7
V: TRBV5-6
D: TRBD1
size: .
DNA: TGTGCCAGCAGCTTGGTTTTTATAGGGACAGGGGACCGGTACGAGCAGTACTTC
CDR3: CASSLVFIGTGDRYEQYF

J: TRBJ1-5
V: TRBV29-1
D: .
size: once
DNA: TGCAGCGTTGCGGGAAGCAATCAGCCCCAGCATTTT
CDR3: CSVAGSNQPQHF

J: TRBJ1-1
V: TRBV11-2
D: TRBD1
size: .
DNA: TGTGCCAGCAGCTTTAGACAGGGGGCGAACACTGAAGCTTTCTTT
CDR3: CASSFRQGANTEAFF

J: TRBJ2-7
V: TRBV4-1
D: .
size: once
DNA: TGCGCCAGCAGCCAAGATTCGGCAGGGACCTACGAGCAGTACTTC
CDR3: CASSQDSAGTYEQYF

J: TRBJ1-3
V: TRBV15
D: .
size: .
DNA: TGTGCCACCAGCAGAGACCGAGGGACTGGAAACACCATATATTTT
CDR3: CATSRDRGTGNTIYF

J: TRBJ1-5
V: TRBV5-4
D: .
size: few
DNA: TGTGCCAGCAGCCTCAATGGGGGCTGGGGTCAGCCCCAGCATTTT
CDR3: CASSLNGGWGQPQHF

J: TRBJ2-3
V: TRBV9
D: TRBD2
size: .
DNA: TGTGCCAGCAGCGCACTAGCGGGTTTCACAGATACGCAGTATTTT
CDR3: CASSALAGFTDTQYF

J: TRBJ2-1
V: TRBV19
D: TRBD1
size: .
DNA: TGTGCCAGTAGCCCGGGACAGGGTTGGGATGAGCAGTTCTTC
CDR3: CASSPGQGWDEQFF

J: TRBJ2-6
V: TRBV15
D: .
size: .
DNA: TGTGCCACCAGCGACCGGGACACCGTTTCTGGGGCCAACGTCCTGACTTTC
CDR3: CATSDRDTVSGANVLTF

J: TRBJ1-1
V: TRBV5-6
D: .
size: few
DNA: TGTGCCAGCAGCGCGGGGGGGGGCGAAGCTTTCTTT
CDR3: CASSAGGGEAFF

J: TRBJ2-3
V: TRBV15
D: TRBD2
size: .
DNA: TGTGCCACCAGCAGAATCGGGCTAGCGGGGACCTCTAGCACAGATACGCAGTATTTT
CDR3: CATSRIGLAGTSSTDTQYF

J: TRBJ1-2
V: TRBV5-4
D: .
size: once
DNA: TGTGCCAGCAGCCCCGACAGTAACTATGGCTACACCTTC
CDR3: CASSPDSNYGYTF

J: TRBJ2-6
V: TRBV7-9
D: TRBD1
size: few
DNA: TGTGCCAGCAGCGAAAGGGGGCCCGGGGCCAACGTCCTGACTTTC
CDR3: CASSERGPGANVLTF

J: TRBJ2-7
V: TRBV5-4
D: TRBD1
size: .
DNA: TGTGCCAGCAGCTTGGGGGACAGGGAGTCCTACGAGCAGTACTTC
CDR3: CASSLGDRESYEQYF

J: TRBJ1-1
V: TRBV4-1
D: .
size: .
DNA: TGCGCCAGCAGCTCAAGCGGGGGAAGCGTCACTGAAGCTTTCTTT
CDR3: CASSSSGGSVTEAFF

J: TRBJ2-7
V: TRBV5-1
D: TRBD2
size: .
DNA: TGCGCCAGCAGCTTTAGCGGGGGTTCCTACGAGCAGTACTTC
CDR3: CASSFSGGSYEQYF

J: TRBJ2-7
V: TRBV19
D: .
size: .
DNA: TGTGCCAGTAGTACCCCGGGAAGGGCGTCCTACGAGCAGTACTTC
CDR3: CASSTPGRASYEQYF